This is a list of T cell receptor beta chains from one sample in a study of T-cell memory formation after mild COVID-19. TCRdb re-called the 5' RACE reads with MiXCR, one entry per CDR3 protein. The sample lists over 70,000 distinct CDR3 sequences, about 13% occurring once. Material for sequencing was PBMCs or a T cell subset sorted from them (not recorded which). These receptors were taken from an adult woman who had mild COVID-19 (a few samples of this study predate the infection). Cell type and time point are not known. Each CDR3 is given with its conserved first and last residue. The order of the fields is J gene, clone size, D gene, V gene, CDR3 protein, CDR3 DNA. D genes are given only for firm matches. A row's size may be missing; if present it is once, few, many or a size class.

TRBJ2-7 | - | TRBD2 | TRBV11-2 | CASSPWGALAGITYEQYF | TGTGCCAGCAGCCCTTGGGGGGCACTAGCGGGGATCACCTACGAGCAGTACTTC
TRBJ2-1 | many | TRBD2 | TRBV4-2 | CASSQASGGPLNEQFF | TGTGCCAGCAGCCAGGCAAGCGGGGGGCCTCTCAATGAGCAGTTCTTC
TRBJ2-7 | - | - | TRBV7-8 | CASSLPNKGWGDLLSYEQYF | TGTGCCAGCAGCTTACCCAATAAGGGGTGGGGCGACCTCCTCTCCTACGAGCAGTACTTC
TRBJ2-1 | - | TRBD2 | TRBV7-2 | CASSLVGSGGEEQFF | TGTGCCAGCAGCTTAGTGGGTAGCGGGGGGGAGGAGCAGTTCTTC
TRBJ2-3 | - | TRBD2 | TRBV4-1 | CASSPQPGLFDGDTQYF | TGCGCCAGCAGCCCCCAGCCGGGACTATTTGATGGAGATACGCAGTATTTT
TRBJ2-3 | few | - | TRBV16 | CASRTGTYGTDTQYF | TGTGCCAGCCGGACGGGGACTTACGGCACAGATACGCAGTATTTT
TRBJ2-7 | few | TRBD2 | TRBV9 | CASSSGTSDIYEQYF | TGTGCCAGCAGCTCAGGGACTAGCGATATCTACGAGCAGTACTTC
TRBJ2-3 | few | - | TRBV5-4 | CASSLALDPTQYF | TGTGCCAGCAGCTTGGCCTTAGACCCCACGCAGTATTTT
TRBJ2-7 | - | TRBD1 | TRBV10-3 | CAISAGEDRGYEQYF | TGTGCCATCAGTGCCGGGGAGGACAGGGGCTACGAGCAGTACTTC
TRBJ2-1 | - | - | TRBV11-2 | CASSVIQGYNEQFF | TGTGCCAGCAGCGTTATACAGGGCTACAATGAGCAGTTCTTC
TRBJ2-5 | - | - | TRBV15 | CATSTKIGQNGAQETQYF | TGTGCCACCAGCACCAAAATAGGTCAAAACGGGGCACAAGAGACCCAGTACTTC
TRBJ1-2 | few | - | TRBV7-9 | CASSPGGAGPSAYGYTF | TGTGCCAGCAGCCCCGGAGGGGCAGGTCCCTCTGCCTATGGCTACACCTTC
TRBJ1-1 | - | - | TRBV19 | CASSIDWNTEAFF | TGTGCCAGTAGTATAGACTGGAACACTGAAGCTTTCTTT
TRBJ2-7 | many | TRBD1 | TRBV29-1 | CSAYPGQGTDEQYF | TGCAGCGCCTACCCGGGACAGGGAACGGATGAGCAGTACTTC
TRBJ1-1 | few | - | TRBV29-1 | CSVGDTEAFF | TGCAGCGTTGGCGACACTGAAGCTTTCTTT
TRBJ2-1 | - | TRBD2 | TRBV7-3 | CASSPSGAGNEQFF | TGTGCCAGCAGCCCTAGCGGGGCGGGGAATGAGCAGTTCTTC
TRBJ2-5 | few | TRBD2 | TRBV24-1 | CATSDVGGSSGFQETQYF | TGTGCCACCAGTGATGTCGGTGGTTCTAGCGGTTTCCAAGAGACCCAGTACTTC
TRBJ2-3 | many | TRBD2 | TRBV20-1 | CSAKLAKRTDTQYF | TGCAGTGCCAAACTAGCGAAGCGCACAGATACGCAGTATTTT
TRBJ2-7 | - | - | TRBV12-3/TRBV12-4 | CASSLRPGQYEQYF | TGTGCCAGCAGTTTAAGACCGGGACAATACGAGCAGTACTTC
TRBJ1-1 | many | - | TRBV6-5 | CASSYYDWGQLNTEAFF | TGTGCCAGCAGTTACTACGATTGGGGACAACTAAACACTGAAGCTTTCTTT
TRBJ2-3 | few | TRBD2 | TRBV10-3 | CAISETSGGTDTQYF | TGTGCCATCAGTGAGACTAGCGGGGGCACAGATACGCAGTATTTT
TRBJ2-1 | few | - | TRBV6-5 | CASSYSLGRDNEQFF | TGTGCCAGCAGTTACTCGTTGGGGCGGGACAATGAGCAGTTCTTC
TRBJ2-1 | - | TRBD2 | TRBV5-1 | CASSGRGLAGSRGNEQFF | TGCGCCAGCAGCGGACGAGGACTAGCGGGATCCCGGGGGAATGAGCAGTTCTTC
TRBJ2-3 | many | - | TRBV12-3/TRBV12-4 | CASSLGQGPDTQYF | TGTGCCAGCAGTTTAGGGCAGGGACCAGATACGCAGTATTTT
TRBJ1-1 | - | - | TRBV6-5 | CASSYAEGGTEAFF | TGTGCCAGCAGTTACGCGGAAGGGGGCACTGAAGCTTTCTTT
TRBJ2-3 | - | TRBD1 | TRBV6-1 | CASSELGTGLRDTQYF | TGTGCCAGCAGTGAATTGGGGACAGGCCTCAGAGATACGCAGTATTTT
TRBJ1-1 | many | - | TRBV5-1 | CASRVDQNTEAFF | TGCGCCAGCCGAGTCGATCAGAACACTGAAGCTTTCTTT
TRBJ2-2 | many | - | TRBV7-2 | CASSPPARLNTGELFF | TGTGCCAGCAGCCCCCCCGCCAGGCTCAACACCGGGGAGCTGTTTTTT
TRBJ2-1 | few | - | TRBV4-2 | CASSQEDHIYNEQFF | TGTGCCAGCAGCCAAGAGGACCACATCTACAATGAGCAGTTCTTC
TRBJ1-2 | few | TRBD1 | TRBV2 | CAIPAAGQTGNYGYTF | TGTGCCATCCCAGCAGCCGGCCAGACAGGGAACTATGGCTACACCTTC
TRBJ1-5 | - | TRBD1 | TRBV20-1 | CSAWTGSNQPQHF | TGCAGTGCATGGACAGGAAGCAATCAGCCCCAGCATTTT
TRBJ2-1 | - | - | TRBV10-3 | CAITGNGGEQFF | TGTGCCATCACCGGGAATGGGGGTGAGCAGTTCTTC
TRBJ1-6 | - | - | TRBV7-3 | CASSLNPGSSPLHF | TGTGCCAGCAGCTTAAACCCGGGTAGTTCACCCCTCCACTTT
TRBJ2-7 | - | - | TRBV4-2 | CASSQDSNGLSEQYF | TGTGCCAGCAGCCAAGATAGTAATGGGCTGTCGGAGCAGTACTTC
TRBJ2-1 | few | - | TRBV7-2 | CASSQSNYNEQFF | TGTGCCAGCAGCCAGAGTAATTACAATGAGCAGTTCTTC
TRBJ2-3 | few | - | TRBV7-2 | CASSLEVGGGTDTQYF | TGTGCCAGCAGCTTAGAGGTCGGGGGAGGCACAGATACGCAGTATTTT
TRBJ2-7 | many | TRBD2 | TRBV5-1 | CASSLVDGRDFSYEQYF | TGCGCCAGCAGCTTGGTTGACGGGAGGGATTTCTCCTACGAGCAGTACTTC
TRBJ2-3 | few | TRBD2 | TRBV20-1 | CSARDQSGGDTDTQYF | TGCAGTGCTAGAGATCAATCGGGGGGGGATACAGATACGCAGTATTTT
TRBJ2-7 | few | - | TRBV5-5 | CASSLGYDPYEQYF | TGTGCCAGCAGCTTGGGTTACGACCCCTACGAGCAGTACTTC
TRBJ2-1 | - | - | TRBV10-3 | CAISALGGPPYNEQFF | TGTGCCATCAGTGCCCTGGGGGGACCCCCCTACAATGAGCAGTTCTTC
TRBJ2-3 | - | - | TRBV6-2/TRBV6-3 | CASTEFGIGRSTDTQYF | TGTGCAAGCACCGAGTTCGGAATCGGGCGCAGCACAGATACGCAGTATTTT
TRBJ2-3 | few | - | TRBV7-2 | CASSLNGGVGTDTQYF | TGTGCCAGCAGCTTAAACGGCGGGGTTGGCACAGATACGCAGTATTTT
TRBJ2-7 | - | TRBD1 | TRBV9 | CASSVSGGTGTYEQYF | TGTGCCAGCAGCGTATCTGGGGGGACAGGGACCTACGAGCAGTACTTC
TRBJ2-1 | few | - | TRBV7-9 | CASSSRDNEQFF | TGTGCCAGCAGCTCCAGGGACAATGAGCAGTTCTTC
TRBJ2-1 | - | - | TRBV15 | CATSREGIGGNEQFF | TGTGCCACCAGCAGAGAAGGGATTGGGGGCAATGAGCAGTTCTTC
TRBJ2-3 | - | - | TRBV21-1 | CASFRAEGGTDTQYF | TGTGCCAGCTTTCGAGCGGAAGGGGGCACAGATACGCAGTATTTT
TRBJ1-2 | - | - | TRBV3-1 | CASSQDLGGEGYGYTF | TGTGCCAGCAGCCAAGATTTGGGGGGGGAGGGCTATGGCTACACCTTC
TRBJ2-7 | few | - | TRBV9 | CASSVGGDPYEQYF | TGTGCCAGCAGCGTCGGGGGTGACCCCTACGAGCAGTACTTC
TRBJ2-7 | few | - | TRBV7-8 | CASSLDTDSYEQYF | TGTGCCAGCAGCTTAGACACAGACTCCTACGAGCAGTACTTC
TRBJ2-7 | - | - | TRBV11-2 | CASSPGRITEQYF | TGTGCCAGCAGCCCCGGGCGAATAACGGAGCAGTACTTC
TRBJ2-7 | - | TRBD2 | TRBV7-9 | CASSLGTRTYEQYF | TGTGCCAGCAGCTTAGGGACTAGGACCTACGAGCAGTACTTC
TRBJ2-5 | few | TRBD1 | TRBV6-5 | CASSPIQGARLEETQYF | TGTGCCAGCAGTCCAATCCAGGGGGCGCGTCTGGAAGAGACCCAGTACTTC
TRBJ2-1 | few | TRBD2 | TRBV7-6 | CASSFPQGLQETSGQNNEQFF | TGTGCCAGCAGCTTTCCCCAAGGGCTACAAGAGACTAGCGGGCAGAACAATGAGCAGTTCTTC